One and the same sample provided the 5 T cell receptor beta chains below, sequenced in a study of blood T cell repertoires in COVID-19 (dated by TCRdb to 2018 to 2021). Receptor libraries were prepared by the immunoSEQ multiplex PCR assay. Imported from immuneACCESS, the table was reduced by TCRdb to in-frame sequences with V and J called. These copies leave out some clones; in studies compared against another copy, an unresolved V gene accounts for under half, and the cause of the remainder is not known. This sample is represented by roughly 250,000 clones; 84% of them were singletons. About 1.5% of the sample is taken by the ten largest. The sequenced sample was peripheral blood. All receptors come from a woman in her thirties or forties who had recovered from COVID-19.

The rearrangement uses TRBV2 and TRBJ1-5; D is possibly TRBD1 (6 bases). In germline, CDR1 is SNHLY, CDR2 FYNNEI. This CDR3 has 16 residues. V was shortened by 6 bases and J by 0 bases, with 15 bases between the two germline ends. This CDR3 is CASSQQGPNSNQPQHF. The CDR3 DNA is TGTGCCAGCAGCCAACAGGGCCCCAATAGCAATCAGCCCCAGCATTTT.

This clone has more than one count but fewer than ten. This chain joins TRBV7-2 and TRBJ1-2; 9 nucleotides match TRBD1. V lost 5 bases, J lost 7 bases, and 11 bases stayed unmatched. CDR1 SGHTA and CDR2 FQGNSA come from the germline V gene. This CDR3 has 15 residues. Here the CDR3 reads CASSTQGARNPGYTF. CDR3 in DNA: TGTGCCAGCAGCACACAGGGGGCAAGGAACCCTGGCTACACCTTC.

Only one count was recorded for this clone. The rearrangement joins TRBV6-1 to TRBJ1-6; D perhaps matches TRBD1 (5 bases). Trimming removed 2 bases at V and 7 bases at J, with 12 bases between. The CDR3 runs to 15 residues. Germline loops: CDR1 MNHNS, CDR2 SASEGT. In nucleotides, the CDR3 is TGTGCCAGCAGTGAAATCGACAGTACCAATTCACCCCTCCACTTT. Translated: CASSEIDSTNSPLHF.

The chain uses TRBV3-1 (or the pseudogene TRBV3-2) and TRBJ1-5; 9 bases are a match to TRBD1. This CDR3 spans 19 amino acids. The V gene end was trimmed by 0 bases and the J gene end by 7 bases; junction bases not matched to a gene: 16. Germline V gives CDR1 LGHDT, CDR2 YNNKEL (reference sequence). CDR3 bases: TGTGCCAGCAGCCAAGATTTCGGGACAGGGCCAGGGCGGAGCCAGCCCCAGCATTTT. Residues: CASSQDFGTGPGRSQPQHF.

The chain employs TRBV2 and TRBJ2-6, with 7 bases aligning to TRBD1. The CDR3 contains 16 residues. Losses at the gene ends were 6 bases for V and 2 bases for J; bases not matched to a gene: 7. The V gene's germline CDR1 is SNHLY and CDR2 FYNNEI. The chain's CDR3 is CASRGTQGTGANVLTF. DNA for the CDR3: TGTGCCAGCAGGGGGACACAGGGGACTGGGGCCAACGTCCTGACTTTC.